This T cell receptor (beta chain) comes out of a study of Tregs in tolerant kidney transplant recipients. Related graft donors supplied nonmyeloablative bone marrow transplants, and mixed chimerism was transient. CD4+CD25+CD127- Tregs, CD4+CD25- non-Tregs, CD4 and CD8 cells were sorted. The CDR3 covers 15 residues. Trimming removed 5 bases at V and 3 bases at J, with 14 bases between. CDR1 is SGHRS, CDR2 YFSETQ, per germline. Overall study results and limits: Findings come from small patient numbers and require larger validation. Antigen-driven expansion was suggested because donor-specific Tregs expanded more than all Tregs in tolerant patients.

The data were produced by immunoSEQ multiplex PCR, yet TCRdb's version contains in-frame clones alone and is incomplete. The top ten hold roughly 1.7% of the sample, which has more than 90,000 clones, 93% seen once. This clone is a singleton in its sample. Antigen unknown. The clonotype comes from a human patient who received a combined kidney and bone marrow transplant. The graft donor may have contributed some T cells. The chain joins TRBV5-1 to TRBJ2-2; D might be TRBD2 (6 bases). The sequences come from CD4+ T cells from blood (PBMCs), collected 12 months after the transplant. This CDR3 reads CASRGAGLYTGELFF. The CDR3 DNA follows: TGCGCCAGCAGAGGCGCGGGGCTTTACACCGGGGAGCTGTTTTTT.